The entry below gives a single TCR beta chain sequence along with its context. The antigen this receptor binds is unknown. No base quality information exists; no much larger clone differs at one position. Normal lung samples came from the same patient and consisted of non-adjacent lung tissue collected as far from the tumour as possible, at a distance of at least 3 cm. Genomic DNA was extracted with the QIAamp DNA kit from frozen aliquots of unsorted single-cell suspensions. Tissues arrived within 2 hours after resection and were immediately processed into single-cell suspensions. Tissue was broken up mechanically, digested enzymatically with DNase I, collagenase I and hyaluronidase for roughly 32 minutes at 37 degrees C, and then filtered and RBC-lysed. A two-step multiplex PCR amplified TCR-beta CDR3 regions from genomic DNA, and the second step of the PCR added Illumina-compatible adaptors. TCR-beta immunosequencing was carried out on an Illumina platform through the commercial immunoSEQ service. Concerning the study's data processing: Two measures summarised the repertoires: productive clonality, and Top 10 Clones, meaning the percentage of T-cell templates coming from the ten most frequent sequences. Productive clonality ranged from 0 to 1, with 1 indicating a monoclonal population. Sequences comprising at least 0.1% of tumour T-cell templates but absent from matched non-adjacent lung were defined as tumour-associated clones and were identified via log10 scatter plots. Two-group comparisons used Student's t-tests, stages used ANOVA, and relationships used linear regression, analysed in GraphPad Prism7 and R. Entries here come from immuneACCESS through TCRdb and include only in-frame sequences with V and J called. Some clones fail to appear in such tables; in the studies checked, an unresolved V gene covers under half of the shortfall, and the cause of the remainder is unknown. The V and J calls and clone size were taken over from that table, and D and trimming were inferred from the DNA. This sample holds approximately 1,800 clones; about 80% were observed only once. The top ten clonotypes cover approximately 22% of the sample.

This entry comes from a study of immune cell composition in non-small cell lung cancer (dated by TCRdb to about 2017). About the full investigation: Histologic subtype was assigned using H&E plus p63, CK5, Napsin A and TTF-1 immunohistochemistry, mainly lung adenocarcinoma or squamous cell carcinoma. For supplementary cohort #1, made up of under 12 lung adenocarcinoma cases, paired tumour/lung TCR-beta sequencing was done and TIL populations were generated so that tumour reactivity could be assessed. Using Adaptive Biotechnologies, the researchers ran TCR-beta sequencing on around 33 paired NSCLC tumour and non-adjacent lung specimens, along with about two dozen tumour-only specimens. The subtype comparisons left out several tumour specimens with TCR-beta data because those specimens were rare histological subtypes.

What the work shows at the level of the full study, not this receptor alone: No significant correlation was found between tumour TCR-beta clonality and smoking pack-years. Across some 11 adenocarcinoma cases, TIL tumour reactivity correlated strongly with maximal tumour-associated clone frequency but not with overall clonality. The reactivity cohort was only roughly nine cases, and tumour-reactive clones were not shown to share sequences with the dominant in vivo tumour-associated clones. Tumour-associated clones >0.5% were found in nearly half of NSCLC cases, namely in approximately 30% of adenocarcinomas versus around 76% of squamous carcinomas.

CDR1 and CDR2 are drawn from the germline V gene (reference sequence): GTSNPN, SVGIG. The germline V end is reduced by 2 bases and the J end by 5 bases; junction bases left unmatched: 5. From the cysteine through the phenylalanine, the CDR3 covers 14 amino acids. The sequence is cut down to CDR3 DNA, 42 bases in frame from base 1. The sample was non-adjacent lung tissue. This sequence uses TRBV30 and TRBJ2-2, with 7 bases aligning to TRBD1. This sequence originates from a human donor with non-small cell lung cancer. The DNA sequence is TGTGCCTGGAGTCGGGACAGTGCGACCGGGGAGCTGTTTTTT. This gives the protein CAWSRDSATGELFF.